Following are 30 T cell receptor beta chains from one sample sequenced in a study of long-term antiretroviral therapy in people with HIV (dated by TCRdb to 2021 to 2024). The immunoSEQ hsTCRB v3.0 assay was used at survey level resolution for TRB variable region sequencing. The immuneACCESS repertoire file appears here via TCRdb, limited to in-frame rearrangements. These files lack a portion of the clones; in checked studies, under half of the deficit traces to unresolved V genes, and the cause of the others is not known. The table for this sample lists 30,000 to 40,000 clones; 94% of them were counted only once. The ten largest clones add up to 3% to 4% of the sample. The sequenced sample was unsorted PBMCs, obtained more than 5 years after starting antiretroviral therapy. All receptors derive from a woman aged 45-60 years with HIV.

The V call is TRBV2, the J call TRBJ1-1; D is uncertain. With 5 bases removed from V and 0 bases from J, the gap between germline ends came to 19 bases. The V gene's germline CDR1 is SNHLY and CDR2 FYNNEI. CDR3 size: 17 residues. CDR3 coding DNA: TGTGCCAGCAGTAAGGACGTAACCCCCCCCCTGAACACTGAAGCTTTCTTT. This codes for CASSKDVTPPLNTEAFF.

The V gene is TRBV7-2, the J gene TRBJ2-5; D remains unclear. V lost 6 bases, J lost 2 bases, and 7 bases lay in between. The CDR3 consists of 12 residues. Germline lookup yields CDR1 SGHTA and CDR2 FQGNSA. The CDR3 nucleotides read TGTGCCAGCAGGCTCCTTCAAGAGACCCAGTACTTC. The encoded protein is CASRLLQETQYF. The entire variable domain, with the rest obtained from reference TRBV7-2 and TRBJ2-5, is as follows: GAGVSQSPSNKVTEKGKDVELRCDPISGHTALYWYRQSLGQGLEFLIYFQGNSAPDKSGLPSDRFSAERTGGSVSTLTIQRTQQEDSAVYLCASRLLQETQYFGPGTRLLVL.

This clone was seen just once. The chain uses TRBV9 and TRBJ2-5, with unresolved D. Trimming stripped 4 bases from V and 5 bases from J, with 15 bases between. Germline V lookup: CDR1 SGDLS, CDR2 YYNGEE. CDR3 length: 14 amino acids. Here the CDR3 reads CASSPKGGWETQYF. CDR3 DNA sequence: TGTGCCAGCAGCCCTAAGGGCGGTTGGGAGACCCAGTACTTC. The full variable domain, in which reference TRBV9 and TRBJ2-5 provide the parts outside the CDR3, is DSGVTQTPKHLITATGQRVTLRCSPRSGDLSVYWYQQSLDQGLQFLIQYYNGEERAKGNILERFSAQQFPDLHSELNLSSLELGDSALYFCASSPKGGWETQYFGPGTRLLVL.

The chain employs TRBV9 and TRBJ2-5; TRBD2 might be the D (6 bases). This CDR3 contains 15 residues. The germline CDR1 and CDR2 sequences are SGDLS and YYNGEE. The V end was cut by 0 bases, the J end by 1 base, with 10 bases between. The CDR3 DNA sequence: TGTGCCAGCAGCGTAGCGGGCGGGGCCCAAGAGACCCAGTACTTC. It is translated as CASSVAGGAQETQYF.

V and J are TRBV6-5 and TRBJ1-1, with unresolved D. In germline, CDR1 is MNHEY, CDR2 SVGAGI. The CDR3 covers 15 residues. V was clipped by 0 bases and J by 1 base, with 9 bases between them. DNA for the CDR3: TGTGCCAGCAGTTACTCGTTTTTCCAGAACACTGAAGCTTTCTTT. Its translation: CASSYSFFQNTEAFF.

The J gene is TRBJ1-5, the V gene TRBV29-1, with TRBD1 matching over 12 bases. This CDR3 has 12 residues. The V gene's germline CDR1 is SQVTM and CDR2 ANQGSEA. Trimming removed 7 bases from V and 7 bases from J; junction bases left unmatched: 2. In nucleotides, the CDR3 is TGCAGCGCCGGGACAGGGGGCCAGCCCCAGCATTTT. Protein product: CSAGTGGQPQHF. The complete variable domain, with remaining parts taken from reference TRBV29-1 and TRBJ1-5, reads SAVISQKPSRDICQRGTSLTIQCQVDSQVTMMFWYRQQPGQSLTLIATANQGSEATYESGFVIDKFPISRPNLTFSTLTVSNMSPEDSSIYLCSAGTGGQPQHFGDGTRLSIL.

V and J are TRBV9 and TRBJ1-2, with TRBD1 as a possible D gene (5 bases). V was trimmed by 0 bases and J by 4 bases, leaving 13 bases between them. The germline CDR1 and CDR2 sequences are SGDLS and YYNGEE. This CDR3 spans 15 amino acids. Written as DNA, the CDR3 is TGTGCCAGCAGCGTAGAAGAGCGGGGCTTCTATGGCTACACCTTC. This encodes CASSVEERGFYGYTF.

The chain combines TRBV5-4 with TRBJ2-7, with D hard to call. The germline V and J ends were trimmed by 4 bases and 4 bases, with 9 bases remaining between them. CDR3 length: 12 residues. Germline V gene data show CDR1 as SGHNT and CDR2 as YYREEE (reference sequence). The DNA of the CDR3 is TGTGCCAGCAGCAAACAAGGGTACGAGCAGTACTTC. Translated, it gives CASSKQGYEQYF.

This clone was seen only once. J is TRBJ1-2 and V is TRBV2, with D unresolved. The germline V and J ends were trimmed by 4 bases and 8 bases, with 17 bases remaining between them. This CDR3 has 14 amino acids. Germline V gene sequence: CDR1 SNHLY, CDR2 FYNNEI. CDR3 coding DNA: TGTGCCAGCAGTGTAATGCCAGGCTTTGAGGGCTACACCTTC. The encoded protein is CASSVMPGFEGYTF. Combining the CDR3 with reference TRBV2 and TRBJ1-2 gives the whole variable domain EPEVTQTPSHQVTQMGQEVILRCVPISNHLYFYWYRQILGQKVEFLVSFYNNEISEKSEIFDDQFSVERPDGSNFTLKIRSTKLEDSAMYFCASSVMPGFEGYTFGSGTRLTVV.

V gene TRBV7-2 combines with J gene TRBJ1-1; D possibly corresponds to TRBD1 (5 bases). The germline V and J ends were trimmed by 2 bases and 11 bases, with 15 bases remaining between them. The CDR3 spans 13 residues. Per the germline V gene, CDR1 is SGHTA and CDR2 is FQGNSA. The CDR3 bases are TGTGCCAGCAGCTTATATGCAGGGACGGAGGCTTTCTTT. Its translation is CASSLYAGTEAFF.

The gene calls are TRBV5-6 and TRBJ2-5; the D is unclear. Trimming stripped 0 bases from V and 4 bases from J, with 1 base between. CDR1 is SGHDT and CDR2 is YYEEEE in the germline V gene. The CDR3 length is 11 residues. The CDR3, as DNA: TGTGCCAGCAGCTTGGTAGAGACCCAGTACTTC. It encodes CASSLVETQYF.

This clone has a single count. This chain uses TRBV29-1 with TRBJ1-1; D remains unclear. This CDR3 spans 17 amino acids. V lost 0 bases to trimming and J lost 0 bases, with 17 bases between them. Germline V lookup: CDR1 SQVTM, CDR2 ANQGSEA. The CDR3 DNA sequence: TGCAGCGTTGAAGAGGGGTCGGTAAAAGCGGTGAACACTGAAGCTTTCTTT. It codes for CSVEEGSVKAVNTEAFF.

The chain has TRBV5-1 and TRBJ1-2; TRBD1 agrees at 9 bases. The ends lost 4 bases at V and 4 bases at J; junction bases unmatched: 5. The CDR3 is 14 residues long. Per the germline V gene, CDR1 is SGHRS and CDR2 is YFSETQ. The CDR3, as DNA: TGCGCCAGCAGCGCGGACAGGGGTGGCTATGGCTACACCTTC. Translated, it gives CASSADRGGYGYTF.

CDR3 region: CASSQFPKKQGPDTQYF. The CDR3 bases are TGCGCCAGCAGCCAATTCCCTAAAAAGCAAGGTCCAGATACGCAGTATTTT. This rearrangement joins TRBV4-1 to TRBJ2-3; D call uncertain. Germline V lookup: CDR1 MGHRA, CDR2 YSYEKL. The CDR3 sequence is 17 residues long. Trimming pared 2 bases from V and 4 bases from J, leaving 19 bases between.

The CDR3 DNA sequence: TGTGCCAGCAGCTTACCAGGGGGAGCAGATACGCAGTATTTT. Protein: CASSLPGGADTQYF. The chain joins TRBV13 to TRBJ2-3, with 7 bases aligning to TRBD1. CDR1 and CDR2 (germline): PRHDT, FYEKMQ (reference sequence). Trimming cost V 2 bases and J 4 bases; bases outside gene matches: 3. This CDR3 contains 14 residues.

This rearrangement joins TRBV19 to TRBJ2-7; possibly TRBD1 for D (5 bases). CDR1 and CDR2 from the germline V gene are LNHDA and SQIVND (reference sequence). Trimming cost V 1 base and J 0 bases, with 10 bases left between them. The CDR3 has 15 residues. CDR3 loop: CASSIGRQPSYEQYF. The CDR3 DNA is TGTGCCAGTAGTATAGGGAGACAGCCCTCCTACGAGCAGTACTTC.

The rearrangement links TRBV30 to TRBJ1-1, with D maybe TRBD1 (6 bases). CDR3 length equals 13 residues. V lost 5 bases and J lost 3, with 13 bases in between. In germline, CDR1 is GTSNPN, CDR2 SVGIG (reference sequence). CDR3 sequence: CAWGRGSDTEAFF. The DNA of the CDR3 is TGTGCCTGGGGCAGGGGCAGCGACACTGAAGCTTTCTTT.

This chain uses TRBV29-1 with TRBJ2-3; D assignment may be TRBD1 or TRBD2 (7 bases each). V was shortened by 8 bases and J by 7 bases, with 22 bases between the two germline ends. Germline V gene sequence: CDR1 SQVTM, CDR2 ANQGSEA. This CDR3 has 14 residues. CDR3 nucleotide sequence: TGCAGCTACCGACGGGGGGACAGTTTAAATACGCAGTATTTT. It codes for CSYRRGDSLNTQYF.

The genes are TRBV7-2 and TRBJ1-2; possibly TRBD1 for D (6 bases). The CDR3 consists of 14 residues. V dropped 4 bases and J dropped 0 bases, with 9 bases sitting between them. Germline V gives CDR1 SGHTA, CDR2 FQGNSA. The CDR3 sequence: CASSSTGANYGYTF. The DNA of the CDR3 is TGTGCCAGCAGCTCGACAGGAGCTAACTATGGCTACACCTTC.

The CDR3 sequence is CASSSDRSSGNTIYF. The DNA for the CDR3 is TGCGCCAGCAGCTCTGACAGGAGCTCTGGAAACACCATATATTTT. The chain employs TRBV5-1 and TRBJ1-3; the D gene is possibly TRBD1 (6 bases). V shed 3 bases and J shed 0 bases, with 10 bases lying between them. The germline gives CDR1 SGHRS, CDR2 YFSETQ. CDR3 length equals 15 residues.

This rearrangement joins TRBV4-3 to TRBJ2-4, with no clear D. This CDR3 region has 16 residues. Germline V gives CDR1 LGHNA, CDR2 YSLEER. Trimming cost V 4 bases and J 0 bases, with 13 bases left between them. CDR3 sequence (DNA): TGCGCCAGCAGCCCGATACTGTCACTAGCCAAAAACATTCAGTACTTC. It encodes CASSPILSLAKNIQYF.

This clone has only a few counts. The rearrangement links TRBV5-1 to TRBJ2-6; tentatively, D is TRBD2 (6 bases). The V gene's germline CDR1 is SGHRS and CDR2 YFSETQ. With 2 bases removed from V and 0 bases from J, the gap between germline ends came to 6 bases. This CDR3 has 15 amino acids. CDR3 in DNA: TGCGCCAGCAGCTTCGGGAGCTCTGGGGCCAACGTCCTGACTTTC. Amino acid sequence: CASSFGSSGANVLTF.

This clone has a single count. The chain couples TRBV11-2 to TRBJ2-7; D call uncertain. V dropped 5 bases and J dropped 0 bases, with 5 bases sitting between them. The CDR3 spans 12 residues. The germline V gene has CDR1 SGHAT and CDR2 FQNNGV. The CDR3 protein is CASSPSSYEQYF. DNA for the CDR3: TGTGCCAGCAGCCCGAGCTCCTACGAGCAGTACTTC.

The V and J genes are TRBV5-4 and TRBJ1-4; D gene uncertain. The germline gives CDR1 SGHNT, CDR2 YYREEE (reference sequence). V was shortened by 2 bases and J by 5 bases, with 7 bases between the two germline ends. This CDR3 is built from 13 residues. CDR3 sequence: CASSFHTNEKLFF. CDR3 DNA: TGTGCCAGCAGCTTTCATACGAATGAAAAACTGTTTTTT.

This chain links TRBV5-5 with TRBJ1-2, with D uncertain. The CDR3 has 13 residues. Germline CDR1 is SGHKS and CDR2 is YYEKEE (reference sequence). The V and J ends lost 2 bases and 2 bases respectively, with 7 bases between them. CDR3 in DNA: TGTGCCAGCAGCTTTTTAGGCAACTATGGCTACACCTTC. Protein sequence: CASSFLGNYGYTF.

The chain carries TRBV10-3 and TRBJ2-5; 9 nucleotides line up with TRBD1. The germline gives CDR1 ENHRY, CDR2 SYGVKD. The trim removed 4 bases at V and 2 bases at J, leaving 5 bases unmatched. This CDR3 is 15 amino acids long. CDR3 protein: CAISVDRGGQETQYF. CDR3 sequence (DNA): TGTGCCATCAGTGTGGACAGGGGTGGGCAAGAGACCCAGTACTTC.

This chain uses TRBV27 with TRBJ1-6; D remains unclear. This CDR3 contains 14 residues. Germline values: CDR1 MNHEY, CDR2 SMNVEV (reference sequence). Trimming removed 6 bases at V and 8 bases at J, with 14 bases between. CDR3 sequence reads: CASRNIPRDSPLHF. DNA of the CDR3: TGTGCCAGCAGGAACATACCGAGGGATTCACCCCTCCACTTT.

The chain employs TRBV27 and TRBJ2-7; 12 positions match TRBD1. Trimming cost V 3 bases and J 4 bases; bases outside gene matches: 4. The CDR3 loop spans 15 amino acids. Germline V lookup: CDR1 MNHEY, CDR2 SMNVEV (reference sequence). The CDR3 bases are TGTGCCAGCAGTTTCGGGACAGGGGGCTATTACGAGCAGTACTTC. Its translation is CASSFGTGGYYEQYF.

The chain recombines TRBV23-1 with TRBJ1-3; D ambiguous. TRBV23-1 is flagged as an ORF with uncertain function. Deletions cut 7 bases from V and 7 bases from J, with 20 bases between. The CDR3 is 15 residues long. The CDR3 DNA follows: TGCGCCAGCACCCCGTCCGCGGATCTCTGGAACACCATATATTTT. Its protein is CASTPSADLWNTIYF.

This chain uses TRBV2 with TRBJ2-7; possibly TRBD1 for D (5 bases). The CDR3 contains 12 residues. Trimming left V 8 bases short and J 3 bases short, with 11 bases between. Germline V gives CDR1 SNHLY, CDR2 FYNNEI. As DNA, the CDR3 is TGTGCCAGCGTTGGGGCCCACTACGAGCAGTACTTC. It encodes CASVGAHYEQYF.